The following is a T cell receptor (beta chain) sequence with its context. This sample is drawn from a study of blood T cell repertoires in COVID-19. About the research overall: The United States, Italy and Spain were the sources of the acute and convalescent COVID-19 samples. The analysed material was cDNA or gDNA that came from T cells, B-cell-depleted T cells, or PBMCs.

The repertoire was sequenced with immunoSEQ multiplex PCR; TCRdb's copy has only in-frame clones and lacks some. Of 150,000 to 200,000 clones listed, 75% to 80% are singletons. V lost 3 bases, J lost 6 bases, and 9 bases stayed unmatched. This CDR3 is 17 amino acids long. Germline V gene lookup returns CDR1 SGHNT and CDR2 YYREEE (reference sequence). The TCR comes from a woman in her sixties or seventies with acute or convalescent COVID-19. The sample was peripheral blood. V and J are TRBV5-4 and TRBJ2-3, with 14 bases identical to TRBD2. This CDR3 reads CASSSGLAGVEEDTQYF. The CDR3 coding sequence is TGTGCCAGCAGCTCGGGACTAGCGGGAGTTGAGGAGGATACGCAGTATTTT. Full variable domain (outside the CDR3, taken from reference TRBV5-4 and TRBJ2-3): ETGVTQSPTHLIKTRGQQVTLRCSSQSGHNTVSWYQQALGQGPQFIFQYYREEENGRGNFPPRFSGLQFPNYSSELNVNALELDDSALYLCASSSGLAGVEEDTQYFGPGTRLTVL.